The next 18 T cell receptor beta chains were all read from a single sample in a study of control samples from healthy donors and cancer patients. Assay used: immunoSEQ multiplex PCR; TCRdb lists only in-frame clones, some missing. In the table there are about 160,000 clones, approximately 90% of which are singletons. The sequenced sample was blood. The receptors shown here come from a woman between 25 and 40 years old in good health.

As DNA, the CDR3 is TGTGCCAGCAGTGAAGCGCGGTGGGCCCATGGCTACACCTTC. As protein: CASSEARWAHGYTF. V is TRBV2 and J is TRBJ1-2; no clear D. The V end lost 0 bases, the J end lost 6 bases, and 11 bases lay between the germline ends. This CDR3 has 14 amino acids. From germline, CDR1 is SNHLY and CDR2 FYNNEI.

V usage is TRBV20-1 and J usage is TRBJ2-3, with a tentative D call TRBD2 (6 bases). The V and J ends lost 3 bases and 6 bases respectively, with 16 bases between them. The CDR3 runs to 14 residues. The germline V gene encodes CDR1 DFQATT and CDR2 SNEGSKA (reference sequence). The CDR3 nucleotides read TGCAGTGCTAGTCCGGGCGGGATGGCGGATACGCAGTATTTT. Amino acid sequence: CSASPGGMADTQYF.

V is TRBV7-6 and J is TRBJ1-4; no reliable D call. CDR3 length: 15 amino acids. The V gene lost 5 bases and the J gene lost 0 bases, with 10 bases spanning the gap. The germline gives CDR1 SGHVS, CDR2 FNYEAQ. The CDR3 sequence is CASSRSGATNEKLFF. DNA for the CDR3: TGTGCCAGCAGCCGCTCTGGTGCAACTAATGAAAAACTGTTTTTT. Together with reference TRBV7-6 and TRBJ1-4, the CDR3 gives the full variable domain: GAGVSQSPRYKVTKRGQDVALRCDPISGHVSLYWYRQALGQGPEFLTYFNYEAQQDKSGLPNDRFSAERPEGSISTLTIQRTEQRDSAMYRCASSRSGATNEKLFFGSGTQLSVL.

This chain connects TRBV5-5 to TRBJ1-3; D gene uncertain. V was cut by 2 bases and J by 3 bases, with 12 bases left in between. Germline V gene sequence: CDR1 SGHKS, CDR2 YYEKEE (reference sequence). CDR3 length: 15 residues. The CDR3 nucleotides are TGTGCCAGCAGCTTAGCCCTGGGCGGTGGAAACACCATATATTTT. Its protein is CASSLALGGGNTIYF.

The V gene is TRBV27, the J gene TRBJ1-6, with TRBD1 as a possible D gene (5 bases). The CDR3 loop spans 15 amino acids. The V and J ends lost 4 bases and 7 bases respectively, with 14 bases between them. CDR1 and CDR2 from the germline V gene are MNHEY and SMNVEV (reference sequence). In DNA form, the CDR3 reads TGTGCCAGCAGTTACGACGGGACGGTGAATTCACCCCTCCACTTT. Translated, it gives CASSYDGTVNSPLHF.

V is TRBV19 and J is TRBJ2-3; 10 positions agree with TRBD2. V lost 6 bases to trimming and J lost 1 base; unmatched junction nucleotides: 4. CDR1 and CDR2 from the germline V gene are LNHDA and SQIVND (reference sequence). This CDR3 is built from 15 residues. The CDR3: CASRGGTSGTDTQYF. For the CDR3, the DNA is TGTGCCAGTAGGGGGGGGACTAGCGGCACAGATACGCAGTATTTT.

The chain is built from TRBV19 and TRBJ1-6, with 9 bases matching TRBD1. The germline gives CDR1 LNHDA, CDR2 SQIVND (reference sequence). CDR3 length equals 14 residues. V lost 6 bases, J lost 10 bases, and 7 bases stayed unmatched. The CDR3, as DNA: TGTGCCAGTAGAACGGACAGGGGAGGATCACCCCTCCACTTT. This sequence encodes CASRTDRGGSPLHF.

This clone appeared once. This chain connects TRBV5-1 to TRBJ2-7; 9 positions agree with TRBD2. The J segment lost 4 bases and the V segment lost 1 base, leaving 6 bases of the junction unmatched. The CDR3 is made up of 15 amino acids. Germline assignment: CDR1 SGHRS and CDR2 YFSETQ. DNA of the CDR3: TGCGCCAGCAGCTTGAAGGCTAGCGGGATTTACGAGCAGTACTTC. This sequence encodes CASSLKASGIYEQYF.

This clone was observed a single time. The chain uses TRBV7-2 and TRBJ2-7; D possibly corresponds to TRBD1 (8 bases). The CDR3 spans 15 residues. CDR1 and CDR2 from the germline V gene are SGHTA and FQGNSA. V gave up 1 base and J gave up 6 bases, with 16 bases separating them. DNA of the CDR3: TGTGCCAGCAGCTTAGGGACAGGGAGGGCCCCCGAGCAGTACTTC. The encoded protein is CASSLGTGRAPEQYF.

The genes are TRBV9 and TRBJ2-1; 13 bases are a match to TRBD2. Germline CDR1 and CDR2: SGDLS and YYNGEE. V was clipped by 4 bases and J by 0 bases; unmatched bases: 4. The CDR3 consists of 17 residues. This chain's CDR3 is CASSPRTSGSSYNEQFF. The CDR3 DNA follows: TGTGCCAGCAGCCCCCGGACTAGCGGGAGCTCCTACAATGAGCAGTTCTTC.

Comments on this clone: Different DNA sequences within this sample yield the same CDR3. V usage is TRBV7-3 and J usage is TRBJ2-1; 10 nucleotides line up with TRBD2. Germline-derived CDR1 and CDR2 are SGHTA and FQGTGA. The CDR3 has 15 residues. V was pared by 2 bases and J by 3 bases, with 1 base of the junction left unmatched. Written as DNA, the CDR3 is TGTGCCAGCAGCTTACTAGCGGGAGTCTACAATGAGCAGTTCTTC. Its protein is CASSLLAGVYNEQFF.

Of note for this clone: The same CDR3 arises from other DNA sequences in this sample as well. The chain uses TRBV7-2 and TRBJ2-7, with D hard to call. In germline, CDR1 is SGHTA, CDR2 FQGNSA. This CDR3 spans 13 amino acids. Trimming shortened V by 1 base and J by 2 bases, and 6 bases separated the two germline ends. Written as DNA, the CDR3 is TGTGCCAGCAGCTTAGGGGCAACCTACGAGCAGTACTTC. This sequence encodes CASSLGATYEQYF.

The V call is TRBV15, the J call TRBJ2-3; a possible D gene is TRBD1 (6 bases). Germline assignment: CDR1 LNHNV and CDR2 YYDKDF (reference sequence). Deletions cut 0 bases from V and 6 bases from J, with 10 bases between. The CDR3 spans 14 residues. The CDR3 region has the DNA TGTGCCACCAGCAGAGAATCTGGGGGCGATACGCAGTATTTT. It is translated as CATSRESGGDTQYF.

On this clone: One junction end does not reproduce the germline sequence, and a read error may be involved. This chain's CDR3 is CASSEGQVNIGELFF. The CDR3 DNA follows: TGTGCCAGCAGCGAGGGACAGGTTAACATCGGGGAGCTGTTTTTT. The chain recombines TRBV25-1 with TRBJ2-2; 8 positions match TRBD1. CDR1 and CDR2 (germline): MGHDK, SYGVNS. CDR3 length: 15 residues.

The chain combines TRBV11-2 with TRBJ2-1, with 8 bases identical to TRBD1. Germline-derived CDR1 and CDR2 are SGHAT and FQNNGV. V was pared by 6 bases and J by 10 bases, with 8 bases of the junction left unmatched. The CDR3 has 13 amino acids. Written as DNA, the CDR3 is TGTGCCAGCAGACCTCAGGGGGCGGAGGAGCAGTTCTTC. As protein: CASRPQGAEEQFF.

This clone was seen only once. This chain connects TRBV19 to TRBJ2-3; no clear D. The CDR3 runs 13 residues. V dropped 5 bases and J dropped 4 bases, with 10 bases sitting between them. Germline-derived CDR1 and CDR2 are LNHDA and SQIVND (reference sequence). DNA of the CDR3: TGTGCCAGTAGTCGCAGGCACTCAGATACGCAGTATTTT. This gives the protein CASSRRHSDTQYF.

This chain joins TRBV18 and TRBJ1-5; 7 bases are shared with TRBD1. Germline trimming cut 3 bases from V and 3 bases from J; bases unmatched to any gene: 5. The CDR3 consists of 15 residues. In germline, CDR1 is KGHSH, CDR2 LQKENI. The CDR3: CASSPPGTVNQPQHF. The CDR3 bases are TGTGCCAGCTCACCCCCTGGGACAGTCAATCAGCCCCAGCATTTT.

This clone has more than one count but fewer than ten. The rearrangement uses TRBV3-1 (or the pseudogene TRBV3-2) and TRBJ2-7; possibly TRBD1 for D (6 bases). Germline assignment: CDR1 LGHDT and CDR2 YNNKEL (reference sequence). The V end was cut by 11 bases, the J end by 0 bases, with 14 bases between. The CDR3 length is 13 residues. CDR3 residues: CAGGLPLSYEQYF. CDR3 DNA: TGTGCCGGGGGCCTCCCTCTCTCCTACGAGCAGTACTTC.